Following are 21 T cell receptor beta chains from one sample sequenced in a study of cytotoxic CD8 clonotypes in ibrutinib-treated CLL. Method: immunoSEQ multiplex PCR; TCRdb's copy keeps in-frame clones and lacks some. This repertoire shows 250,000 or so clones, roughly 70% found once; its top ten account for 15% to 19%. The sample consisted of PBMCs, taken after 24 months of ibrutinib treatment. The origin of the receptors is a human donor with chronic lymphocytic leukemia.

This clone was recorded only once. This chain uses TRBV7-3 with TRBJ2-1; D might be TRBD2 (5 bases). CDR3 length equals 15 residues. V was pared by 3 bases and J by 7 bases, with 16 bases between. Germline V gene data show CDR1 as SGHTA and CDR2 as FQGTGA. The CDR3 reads CASSFERALVNEQFF. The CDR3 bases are TGTGCCAGCAGCTTCGAGAGGGCCCTTGTAAATGAGCAGTTCTTC.

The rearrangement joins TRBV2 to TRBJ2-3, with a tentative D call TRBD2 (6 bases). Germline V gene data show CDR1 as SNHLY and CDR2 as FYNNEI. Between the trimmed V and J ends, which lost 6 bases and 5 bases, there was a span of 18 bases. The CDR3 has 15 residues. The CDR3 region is CASSKLALPLDTQYF. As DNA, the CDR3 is TGTGCCAGCAGCAAACTAGCCCTCCCGTTAGATACGCAGTATTTT.

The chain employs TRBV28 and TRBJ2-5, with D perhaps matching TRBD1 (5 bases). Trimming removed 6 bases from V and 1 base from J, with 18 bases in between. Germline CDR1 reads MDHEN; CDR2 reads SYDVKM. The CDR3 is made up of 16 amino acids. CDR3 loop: CASSIGIRTLQETQYF. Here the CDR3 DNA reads TGTGCCAGCAGCATCGGAATCCGGACACTCCAAGAGACCCAGTACTTC. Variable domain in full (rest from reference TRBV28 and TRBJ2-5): DVKVTQSSRYLVKRTGEKVFLECVQDMDHENMFWYRQDPGLGLRLIYFSYDVKMKEKGDIPEGYSVSREKKERFSLILESASTNQTSMYLCASSIGIRTLQETQYFGPGTRLLVL.

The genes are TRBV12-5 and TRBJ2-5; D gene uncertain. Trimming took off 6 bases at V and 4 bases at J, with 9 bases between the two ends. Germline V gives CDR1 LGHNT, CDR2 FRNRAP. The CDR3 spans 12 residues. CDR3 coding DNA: TGTGCTAGTGGCACGGATGGAGAGACCCAGTACTTC. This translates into CASGTDGETQYF.

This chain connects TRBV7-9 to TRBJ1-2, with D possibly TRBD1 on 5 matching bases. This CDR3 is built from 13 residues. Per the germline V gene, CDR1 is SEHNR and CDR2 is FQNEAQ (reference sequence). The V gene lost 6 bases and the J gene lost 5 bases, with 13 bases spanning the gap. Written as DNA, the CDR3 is TGTGCCAGCAGGCGGGGGGTAGGTTATGGCTACACCTTC. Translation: CASRRGVGYGYTF.

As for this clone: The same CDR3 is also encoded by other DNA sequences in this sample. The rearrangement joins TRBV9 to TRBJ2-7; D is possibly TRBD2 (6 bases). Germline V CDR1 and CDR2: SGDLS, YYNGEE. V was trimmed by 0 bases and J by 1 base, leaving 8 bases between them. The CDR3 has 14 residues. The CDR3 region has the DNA TGTGCCAGCAGCGTAGGTAGCGGTTCCTACGAGCAGTACTTC. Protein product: CASSVGSGSYEQYF.

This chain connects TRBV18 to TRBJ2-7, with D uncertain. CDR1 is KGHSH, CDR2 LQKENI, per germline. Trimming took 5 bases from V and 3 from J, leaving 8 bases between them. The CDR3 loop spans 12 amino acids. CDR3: CASSTDGYEQYF. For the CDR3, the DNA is TGTGCCAGCTCAACCGACGGCTACGAGCAGTACTTC.

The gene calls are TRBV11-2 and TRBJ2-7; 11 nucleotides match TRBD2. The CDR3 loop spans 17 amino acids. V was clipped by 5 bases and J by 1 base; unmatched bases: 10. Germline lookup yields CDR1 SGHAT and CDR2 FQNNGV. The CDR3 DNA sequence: TGTGCCAGCAGCCGACACTACACTAGCGGGAGATCCTACGAGCAGTACTTC. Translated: CASSRHYTSGRSYEQYF.

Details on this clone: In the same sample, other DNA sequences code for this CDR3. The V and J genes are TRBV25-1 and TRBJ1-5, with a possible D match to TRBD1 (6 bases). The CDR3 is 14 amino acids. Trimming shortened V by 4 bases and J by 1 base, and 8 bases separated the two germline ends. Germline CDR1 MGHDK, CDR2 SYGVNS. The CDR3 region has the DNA TGTGCCAGCAGTGCACAGGGAAGCAATCAGCCCCAGCATTTT. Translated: CASSAQGSNQPQHF.

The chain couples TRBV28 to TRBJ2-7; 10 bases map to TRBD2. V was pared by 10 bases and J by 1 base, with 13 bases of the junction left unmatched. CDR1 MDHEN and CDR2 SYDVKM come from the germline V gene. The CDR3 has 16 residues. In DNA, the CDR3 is TGTGCCACACGAGGGAGACTAGCGGGCCGTTCCTACGAGCAGTACTTC. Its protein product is CATRGRLAGRSYEQYF.

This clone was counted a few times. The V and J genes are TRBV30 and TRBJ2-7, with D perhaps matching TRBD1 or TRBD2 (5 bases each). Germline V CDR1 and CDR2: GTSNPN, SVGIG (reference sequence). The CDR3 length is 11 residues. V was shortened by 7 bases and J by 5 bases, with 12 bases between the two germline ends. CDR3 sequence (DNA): TGTGCCTCCAGAGTGGGGGACGAGCAGTACTTC. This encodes CASRVGDEQYF.

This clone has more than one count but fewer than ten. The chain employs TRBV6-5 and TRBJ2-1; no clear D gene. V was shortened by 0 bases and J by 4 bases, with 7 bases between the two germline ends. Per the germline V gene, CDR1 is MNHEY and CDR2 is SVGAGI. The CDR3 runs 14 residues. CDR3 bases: TGTGCCAGCAGTTACTCGGGAAAGTACAATGAGCAGTTCTTC. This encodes CASSYSGKYNEQFF.

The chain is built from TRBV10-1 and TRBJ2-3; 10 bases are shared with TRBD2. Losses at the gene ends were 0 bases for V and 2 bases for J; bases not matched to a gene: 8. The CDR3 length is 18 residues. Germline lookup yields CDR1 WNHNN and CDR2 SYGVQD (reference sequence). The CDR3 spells CASSESWSSGSTTDTQYF. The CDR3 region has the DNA TGCGCCAGCAGTGAGTCGTGGTCTAGCGGGAGTACCACAGATACGCAGTATTTT.

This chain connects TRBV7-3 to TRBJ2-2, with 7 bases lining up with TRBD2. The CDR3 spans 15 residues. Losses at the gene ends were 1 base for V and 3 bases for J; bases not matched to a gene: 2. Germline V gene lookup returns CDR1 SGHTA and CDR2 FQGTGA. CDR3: CASSLKSGDTGELFF. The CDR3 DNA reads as TGTGCCAGCAGCTTAAAAAGCGGGGACACCGGGGAGCTGTTTTTT. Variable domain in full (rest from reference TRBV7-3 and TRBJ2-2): GAGVSQTPSNKVTEKGKYVELRCDPISGHTALYWYRQSLGQGPEFLIYFQGTGAADDSGLPNDRFFAVRPEGSVSTLKIQRTERGDSAVYLCASSLKSGDTGELFFGEGSRLTVL.

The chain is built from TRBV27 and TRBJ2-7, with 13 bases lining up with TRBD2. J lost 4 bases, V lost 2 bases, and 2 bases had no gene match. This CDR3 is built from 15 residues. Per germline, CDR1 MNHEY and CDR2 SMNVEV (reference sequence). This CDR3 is CASSLGTSGTYEQYF. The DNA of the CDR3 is TGTGCCAGCAGTTTAGGGACTAGCGGGACGTACGAGCAGTACTTC.

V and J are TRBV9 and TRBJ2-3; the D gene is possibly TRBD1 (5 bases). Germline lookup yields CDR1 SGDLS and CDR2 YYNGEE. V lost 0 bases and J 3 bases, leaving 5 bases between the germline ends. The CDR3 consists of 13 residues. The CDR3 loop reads CASSVEGTDTQYF. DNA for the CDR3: TGTGCCAGCAGCGTAGAGGGGACAGATACGCAGTATTTT.

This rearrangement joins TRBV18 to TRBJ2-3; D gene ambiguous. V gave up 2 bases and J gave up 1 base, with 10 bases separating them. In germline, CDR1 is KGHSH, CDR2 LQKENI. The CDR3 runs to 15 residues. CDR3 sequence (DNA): TGTGCCAGCTCACCATCGCTTGACGGCACAGATACGCAGTATTTT. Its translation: CASSPSLDGTDTQYF. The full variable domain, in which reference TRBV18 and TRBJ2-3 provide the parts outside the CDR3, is NAGVMQNPRHLVRRRGQEARLRCSPMKGHSHVYWYRQLPEEGLKFMVYLQKENIIDESGMPKERFSAEFPKEGPSILRIQQVVRGDSAAYFCASSPSLDGTDTQYFGPGTRLTVL.

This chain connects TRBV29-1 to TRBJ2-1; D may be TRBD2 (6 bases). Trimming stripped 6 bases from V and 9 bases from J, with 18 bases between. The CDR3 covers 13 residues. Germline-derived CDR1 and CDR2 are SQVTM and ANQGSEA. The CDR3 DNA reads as TGCAGCGTGAAACCCCTCTTGGGGGGTGAGCAGTTCTTC. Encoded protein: CSVKPLLGGEQFF.

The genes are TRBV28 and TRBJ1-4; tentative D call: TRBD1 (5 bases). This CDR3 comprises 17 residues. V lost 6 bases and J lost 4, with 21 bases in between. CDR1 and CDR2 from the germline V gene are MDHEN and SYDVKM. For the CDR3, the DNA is TGTGCCAGCAGCCCACTGACGGGGCGGAAGGGTAATGAAAAACTGTTTTTT. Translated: CASSPLTGRKGNEKLFF.

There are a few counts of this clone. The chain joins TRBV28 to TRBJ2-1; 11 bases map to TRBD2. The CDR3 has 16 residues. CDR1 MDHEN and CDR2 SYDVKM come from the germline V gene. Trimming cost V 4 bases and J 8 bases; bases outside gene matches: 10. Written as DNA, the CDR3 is TGTGCCAGCAGTTCCCCCACTAGCGGGAGTAGGGATGAGCAGTTCTTC. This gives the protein CASSSPTSGSRDEQFF. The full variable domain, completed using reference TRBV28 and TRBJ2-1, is DVKVTQSSRYLVKRTGEKVFLECVQDMDHENMFWYRQDPGLGLRLIYFSYDVKMKEKGDIPEGYSVSREKKERFSLILESASTNQTSMYLCASSSPTSGSRDEQFFGPGTRLTVL.

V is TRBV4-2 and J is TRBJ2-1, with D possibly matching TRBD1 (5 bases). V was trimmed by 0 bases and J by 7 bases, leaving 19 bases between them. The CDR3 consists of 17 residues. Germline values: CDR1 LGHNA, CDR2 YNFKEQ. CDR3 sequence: CASSQDLQGRGRNEQFF. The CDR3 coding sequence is TGTGCCAGCAGCCAAGATTTGCAGGGAAGGGGCCGGAATGAGCAGTTCTTC.